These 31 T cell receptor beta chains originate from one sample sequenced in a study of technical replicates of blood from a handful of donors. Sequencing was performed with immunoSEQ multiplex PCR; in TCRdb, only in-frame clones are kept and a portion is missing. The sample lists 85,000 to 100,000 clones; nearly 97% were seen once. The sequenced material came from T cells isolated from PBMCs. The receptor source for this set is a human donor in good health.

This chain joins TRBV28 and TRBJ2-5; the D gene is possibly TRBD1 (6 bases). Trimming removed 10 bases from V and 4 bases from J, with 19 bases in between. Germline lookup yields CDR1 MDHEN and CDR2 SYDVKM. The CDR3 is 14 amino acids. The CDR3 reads CATFSPGAGETQYF. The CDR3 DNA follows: TGTGCCACCTTTTCCCCAGGGGCGGGAGAGACCCAGTACTTC.

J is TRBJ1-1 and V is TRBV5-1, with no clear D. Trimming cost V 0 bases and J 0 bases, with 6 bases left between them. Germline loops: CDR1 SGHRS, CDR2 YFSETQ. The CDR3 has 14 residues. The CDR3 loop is CASSLDFLNTEAFF. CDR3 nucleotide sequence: TGCGCCAGCAGCTTGGACTTTTTGAACACTGAAGCTTTCTTT.

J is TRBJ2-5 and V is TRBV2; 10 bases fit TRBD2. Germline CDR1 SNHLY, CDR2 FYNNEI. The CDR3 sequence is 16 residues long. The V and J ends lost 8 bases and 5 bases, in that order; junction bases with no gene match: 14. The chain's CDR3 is CASLRDVAGGGETQYF. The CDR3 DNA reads TGTGCCAGCCTCCGAGACGTAGCGGGGGGCGGGGAGACCCAGTACTTC.

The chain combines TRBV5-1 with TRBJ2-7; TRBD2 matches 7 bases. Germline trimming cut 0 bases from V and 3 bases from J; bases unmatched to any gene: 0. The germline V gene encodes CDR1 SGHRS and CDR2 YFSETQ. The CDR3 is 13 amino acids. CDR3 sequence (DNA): TGCGCCAGCAGCTTGGTAGCGGGCTACGAGCAGTACTTC. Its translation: CASSLVAGYEQYF.

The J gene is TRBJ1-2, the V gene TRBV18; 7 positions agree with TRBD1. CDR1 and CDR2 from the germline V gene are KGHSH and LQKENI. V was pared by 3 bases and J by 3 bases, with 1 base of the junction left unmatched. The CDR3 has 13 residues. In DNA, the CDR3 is TGTGCCAGCTCACCCACAGGGGACTATGGCTACACCTTC. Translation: CASSPTGDYGYTF.

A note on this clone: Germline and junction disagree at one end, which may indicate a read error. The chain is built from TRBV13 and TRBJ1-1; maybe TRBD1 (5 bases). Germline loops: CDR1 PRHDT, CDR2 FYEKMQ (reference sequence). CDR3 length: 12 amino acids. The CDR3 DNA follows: TGTGCCAGCAGCTTGGCCCAGGGTTTAGGGGAATTT. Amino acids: CASSLAQGLGEF.

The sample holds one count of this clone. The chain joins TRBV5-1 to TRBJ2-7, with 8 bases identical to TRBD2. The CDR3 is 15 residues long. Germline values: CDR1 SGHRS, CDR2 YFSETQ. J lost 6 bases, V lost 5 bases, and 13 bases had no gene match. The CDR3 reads CASSLIPSGLGEQYF. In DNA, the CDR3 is TGCGCCAGCAGTCTGATCCCTAGCGGGCTAGGCGAGCAGTACTTC.

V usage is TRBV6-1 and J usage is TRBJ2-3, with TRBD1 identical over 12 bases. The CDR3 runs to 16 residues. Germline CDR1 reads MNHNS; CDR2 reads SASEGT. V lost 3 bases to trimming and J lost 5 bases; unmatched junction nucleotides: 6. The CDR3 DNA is TGTGCCAGCAGTGACGGGACAGGGGGCTTTCGAGATACGCAGTATTTT. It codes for CASSDGTGGFRDTQYF.

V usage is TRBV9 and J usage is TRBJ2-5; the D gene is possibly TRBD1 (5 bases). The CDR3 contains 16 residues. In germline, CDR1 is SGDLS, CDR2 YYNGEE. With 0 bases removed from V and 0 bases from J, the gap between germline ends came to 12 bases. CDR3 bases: TGTGCCAGCAGCGTAGATCTGACAGCGTACCAAGAGACCCAGTACTTC. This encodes CASSVDLTAYQETQYF.

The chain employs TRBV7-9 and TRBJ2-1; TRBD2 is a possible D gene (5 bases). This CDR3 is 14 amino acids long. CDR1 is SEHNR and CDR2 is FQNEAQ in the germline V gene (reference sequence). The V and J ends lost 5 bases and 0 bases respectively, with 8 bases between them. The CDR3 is CASSERSSYNEQFF. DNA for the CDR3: TGTGCCAGCAGCGAGCGGAGCTCCTACAATGAGCAGTTCTTC.

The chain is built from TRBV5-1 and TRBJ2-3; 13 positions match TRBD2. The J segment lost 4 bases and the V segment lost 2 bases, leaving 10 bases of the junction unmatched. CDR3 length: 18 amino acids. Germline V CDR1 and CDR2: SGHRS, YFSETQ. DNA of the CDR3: TGCGCCAGCAGCTTACAATCCGGGACTAGCGGGGCTTCAGATACGCAGTATTTT. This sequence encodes CASSLQSGTSGASDTQYF.

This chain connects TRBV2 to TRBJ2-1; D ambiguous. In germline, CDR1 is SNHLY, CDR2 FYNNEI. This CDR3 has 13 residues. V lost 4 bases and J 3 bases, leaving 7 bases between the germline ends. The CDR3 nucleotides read TGTGCCAGCAGTGGACTCTTCTACAATGAGCAGTTCTTC. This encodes CASSGLFYNEQFF.

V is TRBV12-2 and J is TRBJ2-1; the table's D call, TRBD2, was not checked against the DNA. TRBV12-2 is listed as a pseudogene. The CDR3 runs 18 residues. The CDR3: CASRLAWRRSSSYNEQFF. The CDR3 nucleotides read TGTGCAAGTCGCTTAGCGTGGAGACGCTCGAGCTCCTACAATGAGCAGTTCTTC.

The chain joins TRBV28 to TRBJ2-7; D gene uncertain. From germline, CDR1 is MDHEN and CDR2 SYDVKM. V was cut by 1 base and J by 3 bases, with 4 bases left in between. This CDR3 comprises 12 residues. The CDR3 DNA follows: TGTGCCAGCAGTTTATTAGTCTACGAGCAGTACTTC. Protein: CASSLLVYEQYF. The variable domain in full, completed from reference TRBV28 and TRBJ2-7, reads DVKVTQSSRYLVKRTGEKVFLECVQDMDHENMFWYRQDPGLGLRLIYFSYDVKMKEKGDIPEGYSVSREKKERFSLILESASTNQTSMYLCASSLLVYEQYFGPGTRLTVT.

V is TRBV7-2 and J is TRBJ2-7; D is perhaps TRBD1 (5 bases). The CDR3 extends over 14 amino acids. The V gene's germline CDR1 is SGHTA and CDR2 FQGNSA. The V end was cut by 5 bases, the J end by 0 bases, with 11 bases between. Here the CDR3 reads CASSLTGFSYEQYF. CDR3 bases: TGTGCCAGCAGCCTAACAGGATTCTCCTACGAGCAGTACTTC.

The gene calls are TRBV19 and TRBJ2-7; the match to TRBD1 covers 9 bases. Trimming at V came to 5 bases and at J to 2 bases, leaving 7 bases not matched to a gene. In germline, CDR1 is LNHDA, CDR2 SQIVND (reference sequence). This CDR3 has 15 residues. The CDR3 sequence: CASSVDRGVTYEQYF. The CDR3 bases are TGTGCCAGTAGTGTTGACAGGGGGGTGACCTACGAGCAGTACTTC.

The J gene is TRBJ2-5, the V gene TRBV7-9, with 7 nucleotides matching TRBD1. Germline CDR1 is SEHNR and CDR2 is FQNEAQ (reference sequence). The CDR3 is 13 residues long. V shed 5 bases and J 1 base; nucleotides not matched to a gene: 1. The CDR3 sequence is CASSRTGQETQYF. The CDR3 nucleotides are TGTGCCAGCAGCAGGACAGGCCAAGAGACCCAGTACTTC.

CDR3 sequence reads: CASSIPVQGQTSEAFF. The CDR3 coding sequence is TGCGCCAGCAGCATCCCCGTACAGGGACAAACGAGTGAAGCTTTCTTT. The rearrangement links TRBV5-1 to TRBJ1-1; D might be TRBD1 (6 bases). The germline V gene encodes CDR1 SGHRS and CDR2 YFSETQ. Trimming stripped 4 bases from V and 7 bases from J, with 23 bases between. The CDR3 is 16 residues long.

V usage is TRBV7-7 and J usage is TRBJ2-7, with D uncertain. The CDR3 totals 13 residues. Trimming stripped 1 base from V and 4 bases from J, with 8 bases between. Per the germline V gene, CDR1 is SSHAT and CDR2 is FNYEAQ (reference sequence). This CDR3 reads CASSLGEAYEQYF. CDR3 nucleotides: TGTGCCAGCAGCTTAGGCGAGGCGTACGAGCAGTACTTC.

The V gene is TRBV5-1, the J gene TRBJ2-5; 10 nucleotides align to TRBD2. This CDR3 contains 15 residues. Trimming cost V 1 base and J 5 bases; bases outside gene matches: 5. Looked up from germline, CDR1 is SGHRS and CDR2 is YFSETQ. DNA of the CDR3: TGCGCCAGCAGCTTGAATAGCGGGAGGTACGAGACCCAGTACTTC. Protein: CASSLNSGRYETQYF. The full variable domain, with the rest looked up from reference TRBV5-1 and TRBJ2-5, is KAGVTQTPRYLIKTRGQQVTLSCSPISGHRSVSWYQQTPGQGLQFLFEYFSETQRNKGNFPGRFSGRQFSNSRSEMNVSTLELGDSALYLCASSLNSGRYETQYFGPGTRLLVL.

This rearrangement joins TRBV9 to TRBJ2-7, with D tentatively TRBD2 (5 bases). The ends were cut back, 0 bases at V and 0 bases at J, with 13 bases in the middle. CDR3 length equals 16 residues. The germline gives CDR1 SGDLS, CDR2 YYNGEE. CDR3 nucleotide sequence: TGTGCCAGCAGCGTAGCGCCTACGGGGTTCTCCTACGAGCAGTACTTC. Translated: CASSVAPTGFSYEQYF.

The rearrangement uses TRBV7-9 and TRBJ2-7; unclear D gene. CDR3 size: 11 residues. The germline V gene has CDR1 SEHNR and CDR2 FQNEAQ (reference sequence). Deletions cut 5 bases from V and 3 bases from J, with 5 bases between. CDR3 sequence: CASSRSYEQYF. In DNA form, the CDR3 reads TGTGCCAGCAGCCGGAGCTACGAGCAGTACTTC.

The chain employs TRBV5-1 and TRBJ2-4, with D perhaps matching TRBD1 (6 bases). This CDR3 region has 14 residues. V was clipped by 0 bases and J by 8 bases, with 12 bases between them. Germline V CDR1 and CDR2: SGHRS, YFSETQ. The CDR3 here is CASSLGQGLDIQYF. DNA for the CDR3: TGCGCCAGCAGCTTGGGTCAGGGGCTGGACATTCAGTACTTC. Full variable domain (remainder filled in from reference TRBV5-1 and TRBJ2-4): KAGVTQTPRYLIKTRGQQVTLSCSPISGHRSVSWYQQTPGQGLQFLFEYFSETQRNKGNFPGRFSGRQFSNSRSEMNVSTLELGDSALYLCASSLGQGLDIQYFGAGTRLSVL.

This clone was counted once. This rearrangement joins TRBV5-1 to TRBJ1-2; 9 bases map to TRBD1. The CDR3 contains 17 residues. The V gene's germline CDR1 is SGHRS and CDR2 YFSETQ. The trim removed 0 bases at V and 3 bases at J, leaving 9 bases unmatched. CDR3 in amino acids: CASSLVQGAPRDYGYTF. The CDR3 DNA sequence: TGCGCCAGCAGCTTGGTACAGGGGGCGCCTCGAGACTATGGCTACACCTTC.

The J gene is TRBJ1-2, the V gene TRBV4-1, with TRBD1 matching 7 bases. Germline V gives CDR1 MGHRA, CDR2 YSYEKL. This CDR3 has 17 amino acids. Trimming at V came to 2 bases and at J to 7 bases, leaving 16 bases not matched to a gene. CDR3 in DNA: TGCGCCAGCAGCCAACGGCAGGGGGGAACCTCCCTTCTTGGCTACACCTTC. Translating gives CASSQRQGGTSLLGYTF.

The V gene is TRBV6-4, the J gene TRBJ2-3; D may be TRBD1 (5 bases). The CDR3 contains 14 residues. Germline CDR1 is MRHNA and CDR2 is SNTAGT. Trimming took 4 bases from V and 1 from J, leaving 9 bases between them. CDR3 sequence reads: CASSGGVGTDTQYF. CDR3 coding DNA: TGTGCCAGCAGTGGGGGCGTCGGCACAGATACGCAGTATTTT.

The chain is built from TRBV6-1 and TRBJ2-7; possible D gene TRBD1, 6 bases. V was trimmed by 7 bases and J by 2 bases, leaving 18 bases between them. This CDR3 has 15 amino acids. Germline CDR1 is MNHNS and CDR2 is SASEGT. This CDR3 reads CASKNSGHLTYEQYF. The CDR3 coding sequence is TGTGCCAGCAAGAACTCGGGACATCTTACCTACGAGCAGTACTTC.

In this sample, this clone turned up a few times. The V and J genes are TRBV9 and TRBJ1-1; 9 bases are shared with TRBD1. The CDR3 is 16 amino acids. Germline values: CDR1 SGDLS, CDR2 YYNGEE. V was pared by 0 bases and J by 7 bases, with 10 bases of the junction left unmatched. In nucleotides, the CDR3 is TGTGCCAGCAGCGTAGATCCGGACAGGGGTACAAGTGAAGCTTTCTTT. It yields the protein CASSVDPDRGTSEAFF.

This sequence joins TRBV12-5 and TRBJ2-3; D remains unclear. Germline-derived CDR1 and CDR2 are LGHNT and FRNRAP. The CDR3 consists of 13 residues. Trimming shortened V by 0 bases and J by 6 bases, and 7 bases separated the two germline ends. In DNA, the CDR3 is TGTGCTAGTGGTTTGGTACGGGTCGATACGCAGTATTTT. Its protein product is CASGLVRVDTQYF.

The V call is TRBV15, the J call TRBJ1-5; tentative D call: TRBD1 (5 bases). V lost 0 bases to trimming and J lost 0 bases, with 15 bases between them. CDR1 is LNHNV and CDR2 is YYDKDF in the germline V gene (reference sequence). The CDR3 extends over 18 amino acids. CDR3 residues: CATSRDPSGGYSNQPQHF. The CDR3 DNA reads TGTGCCACCAGCAGAGATCCGAGCGGGGGTTATAGCAATCAGCCCCAGCATTTT.

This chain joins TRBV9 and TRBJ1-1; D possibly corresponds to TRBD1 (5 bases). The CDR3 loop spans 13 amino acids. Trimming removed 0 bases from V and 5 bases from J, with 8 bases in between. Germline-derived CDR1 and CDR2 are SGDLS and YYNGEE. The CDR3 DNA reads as TGTGCCAGCAGCGTAGAGGGGCCGACTGAAGCTTTCTTT. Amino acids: CASSVEGPTEAFF.